This passage covers 29 T cell receptor beta chains from one sample sequenced in a study of blood T cell repertoires in COVID-19. Sequencing was performed with immunoSEQ multiplex PCR; in TCRdb, only in-frame clones are kept and a portion is missing. The repertoire holds 200,000 to 250,000 clones, around 80% seen once, with 4.5% to 7% in the top ten. Input material: peripheral blood. These receptors came from a woman aged 70-85 years with acute or convalescent COVID-19.

This clone was observed a few times. V gene TRBV6-5 combines with J gene TRBJ1-1; the D gene is possibly TRBD1 (6 bases). The CDR3 runs to 16 residues. In germline, CDR1 is MNHEY, CDR2 SVGAGI. Trimming removed 4 bases at V and 0 bases at J, with 15 bases between. The CDR3 here is CASSLTRTALNTEAFF. The CDR3 DNA is TGTGCCAGCAGTTTAACGAGGACAGCTTTGAACACTGAAGCTTTCTTT.

The genes are TRBV30 and TRBJ1-1; D is unresolved. Trimming removed 0 bases from V and 7 bases from J, with 9 bases in between. CDR3 length: 12 amino acids. Germline V lookup: CDR1 GTSNPN, CDR2 SVGIG (reference sequence). The CDR3 DNA follows: TGTGCCTGGAGTGTGCCGCGGGGTGAAGCTTTCTTT. Translating it yields CAWSVPRGEAFF. Filled out from reference TRBV30 and TRBJ1-1, the complete variable domain reads SQTIHQWPATLVQPVGSPLSLECTVEGTSNPNLYWYRQAAGRGLQLLFYSVGIGQISSEVPQNLSASRPQDRQFILSSKKLLLSDSGFYLCAWSVPRGEAFFGQGTRLTVV.

This rearrangement joins TRBV7-9 to TRBJ2-3, with D possibly matching TRBD2 (6 bases). Germline V gives CDR1 SEHNR, CDR2 FQNEAQ (reference sequence). Trimming took off 1 base at V and 2 bases at J, with 13 bases between the two ends. CDR3 length: 16 residues. DNA of the CDR3: TGTGCCAGCAGCTTAGTGGGCGGGGAACCCACAGATACGCAGTATTTT. Translated, it gives CASSLVGGEPTDTQYF.

This chain links TRBV30 with TRBJ2-3; tentative D call: TRBD2 (5 bases). Per the germline V gene, CDR1 is GTSNPN and CDR2 is SVGIG (reference sequence). There are 17 residues in the CDR3. Trimming shortened V by 2 bases and J by 1 base, and 19 bases separated the two germline ends. For the CDR3, the DNA is TGTGCCTGGAGTAACAGTGTGGGGTGGGGAGGCACAGATACGCAGTATTTT. This gives the protein CAWSNSVGWGGTDTQYF.

This clone was observed a few times. CDR3 DNA: TGCGCCAGCAGCTGGGACAGGGGGGTTATGAACACTGAAGCTTTCTTT. It specifies CASSWDRGVMNTEAFF. This sequence joins TRBV5-1 and TRBJ1-1, with TRBD1 identical over 11 bases. Germline values: CDR1 SGHRS, CDR2 YFSETQ. V dropped 3 bases and J dropped 0; count of bases not matched to a gene: 4. This CDR3 contains 16 residues.

The DNA of the CDR3 is TGTGCCACCAGTGATACTAGCGGTCCCCCCTACGAGCAGTACTTC. This translates into CATSDTSGPPYEQYF. The chain has TRBV24-1 and TRBJ2-7; 8 bases line up with TRBD2. The length of the CDR3 is 15 residues. J was trimmed by 2 bases and V by 3 bases; bases with no gene match: 5. Germline V lookup: CDR1 KGHDR, CDR2 SFDVKD.

This chain uses TRBV28 with TRBJ2-5; D not certain. Germline V lookup: CDR1 MDHEN, CDR2 SYDVKM. The V and J ends lost 7 bases and 5 bases respectively, with 14 bases between them. This CDR3 comprises 13 residues. CDR3 residues: CASTTNWAETQYF. The CDR3 DNA reads as TGTGCCAGCACAACCAACTGGGCGGAGACCCAGTACTTC.

This sequence joins TRBV6-5 and TRBJ2-3; tentatively, D is TRBD2 (6 bases). Germline CDR1 is MNHEY and CDR2 is SVGAGI. The CDR3 is 15 residues long. V gave up 5 bases and J gave up 1 base, with 13 bases separating them. Written as DNA, the CDR3 is TGTGCCAGCAGTCCCTTGGGCGGGGGCACAGATACGCAGTATTTT. This sequence encodes CASSPLGGGTDTQYF.

This clone was seen a few times. The rearrangement links TRBV7-9 to TRBJ1-3, with D tentatively TRBD1 (5 bases). The CDR3 covers 16 residues. The V gene's germline CDR1 is SEHNR and CDR2 FQNEAQ (reference sequence). Trimming took off 4 bases at V and 0 bases at J, with 13 bases between the two ends. CDR3 loop: CASSSDSGSSGNTIYF. The CDR3 DNA is TGTGCCAGCAGCTCCGACAGTGGCTCCTCTGGAAACACCATATATTTT.

The chain employs TRBV18 and TRBJ1-2, with D possibly being TRBD1 (6 bases). Germline V gene sequence: CDR1 KGHSH, CDR2 LQKENI. The germline V and J ends were trimmed by 0 bases and 5 bases, with 10 bases remaining between them. The CDR3 has 14 amino acids. The CDR3, as DNA: TGTGCCAGCTCACCACCGTTGACAGGATATGGCTACACCTTC. Translated: CASSPPLTGYGYTF.

This clone occurred a few times. The rearrangement links TRBV19 to TRBJ2-5; 9 bases are a match to TRBD1. Germline lookup yields CDR1 LNHDA and CDR2 SQIVND (reference sequence). The CDR3 covers 13 residues. The J segment lost 5 bases and the V segment lost 6 bases, leaving 4 bases of the junction unmatched. The CDR3 loop reads CASRDRGMETQYF. Written as DNA, the CDR3 is TGTGCCAGTAGGGACAGGGGTATGGAGACCCAGTACTTC.

J is TRBJ2-2 and V is TRBV24-1, with a possible D match to TRBD1 (6 bases). The CDR3 is made up of 14 amino acids. Germline lookup yields CDR1 KGHDR and CDR2 SFDVKD. V was shortened by 4 bases and J by 5 bases, with 10 bases between the two germline ends. This CDR3 reads CATSDPGETGELFF. DNA for the CDR3: TGTGCCACCAGTGACCCAGGGGAAACCGGGGAGCTGTTTTTT.

The chain uses TRBV19 and TRBJ1-1, with 8 positions matching TRBD1. The CDR3 has 14 residues. Trimming took 5 bases from V and 4 from J; bases not matched to a gene: 6. The germline V gene has CDR1 LNHDA and CDR2 SQIVND (reference sequence). The CDR3 DNA is TGTGCCAGTAGTGGGGGGACAGGTTCCACTGAAGCTTTCTTT. It encodes CASSGGTGSTEAFF.

The V call is TRBV13, the J call TRBJ2-2; TRBD1 agrees at 7 bases. This CDR3 comprises 15 residues. V lost 2 bases to trimming and J lost 4 bases; unmatched junction nucleotides: 4. Germline lookup yields CDR1 PRHDT and CDR2 FYEKMQ (reference sequence). The CDR3 here is CASSLLAGGTGELFF. The CDR3 nucleotides read TGTGCCAGCAGCTTACTAGCAGGGGGCACCGGGGAGCTGTTTTTT.

The chain links TRBV27 to TRBJ1-6; 7 nucleotides agree with TRBD1. V was pared by 5 bases and J by 9 bases, with 10 bases of the junction left unmatched. The CDR3 spans 15 residues. The V gene's germline CDR1 is MNHEY and CDR2 SMNVEV (reference sequence). In DNA, the CDR3 is TGTGCCAGCAGTCCCCGGGACAGAGGTACTTCACCCCTCCACTTT. Amino acids: CASSPRDRGTSPLHF.

This chain joins TRBV14 and TRBJ2-1; 11 positions agree with TRBD2. Germline-derived CDR1 and CDR2 are SGHDN and FVKESK. The CDR3 extends over 17 amino acids. J lost 9 bases, V lost 0 bases, and 10 bases had no gene match. The CDR3 here is CASSQDFGLAGGTEQFF. CDR3 coding DNA: TGTGCCAGCAGCCAAGATTTCGGTCTAGCGGGAGGCACTGAGCAGTTCTTC.

J is TRBJ1-1 and V is TRBV28, with D perhaps matching TRBD1 (5 bases). The length of the CDR3 is 13 residues. Trimming cost V 3 bases and J 6 bases, with 11 bases left between them. The V gene's germline CDR1 is MDHEN and CDR2 SYDVKM. CDR3 nucleotide sequence: TGTGCCAGCAGTTTGGGAGCGGGGGCTGAAGCTTTCTTT. It specifies CASSLGAGAEAFF.

The CDR3 is CASSLTAQRNEQFF. CDR3 nucleotides: TGCGCCAGCAGCTTGACGGCCCAGCGGAATGAGCAGTTCTTC. This chain joins TRBV5-1 and TRBJ2-1; weak D call: TRBD2 (5 bases). CDR3 length equals 14 residues. Germline V gene sequence: CDR1 SGHRS, CDR2 YFSETQ. The V gene lost 1 base and the J gene lost 7 bases, with 12 bases spanning the gap.

Of note for this clone: Other DNA sequences in the same sample also yield this CDR3. This sequence joins TRBV5-4 and TRBJ1-1; tentative D call: TRBD1 (6 bases). There are 14 residues in the CDR3. Germline CDR1 is SGHNT and CDR2 is YYREEE (reference sequence). Trimming left V 3 bases short and J 0 bases short, with 9 bases between. Here the CDR3 DNA reads TGTGCCAGCAGCTCTGGACAGCTGAACACTGAAGCTTTCTTT. Translating gives CASSSGQLNTEAFF.

V and J are TRBV12-3 or TRBV12-4 and TRBJ1-5; D not resolved. V shed 5 bases and J shed 3 bases, with 8 bases lying between them. CDR3 length: 13 amino acids. CDR3 region: CASSEEVNQPQHF. The CDR3 DNA follows: TGTGCCAGCAGTGAAGAGGTCAATCAGCCCCAGCATTTT.

This rearrangement joins TRBV9 to TRBJ1-2; D is perhaps TRBD1 (5 bases). V lost 0 bases to trimming and J lost 1 base, with 10 bases between them. This CDR3 contains 15 residues. The germline gives CDR1 SGDLS, CDR2 YYNGEE. The chain's CDR3 is CASSVGGAINYGYTF. The CDR3 nucleotides read TGTGCCAGCAGCGTAGGTGGGGCTATTAACTATGGCTACACCTTC.

The V gene is TRBV12-5, the J gene TRBJ1-5; 9 bases are a match to TRBD1. V shed 7 bases and J 5 bases; nucleotides not matched to a gene: 6. This CDR3 contains 14 residues. From germline, CDR1 is LGHNT and CDR2 FRNRAP. The CDR3 coding sequence is TGTGCTAGTGCCGCGGACAGGGGAGATCAGCCCCAGCATTTT. Translation: CASAADRGDQPQHF.

The rearrangement joins TRBV18 to TRBJ2-3; TRBD2 agrees at 10 bases. Germline V CDR1 and CDR2: KGHSH, LQKENI. This CDR3 has 17 residues. J gave up 0 bases and V 0 bases, and 3 bases lay outside the gene matches. The CDR3 nucleotides read TGTGCCAGCTCACCACCGTCACTAGCGGGGAGCACAGATACGCAGTATTTT. Translated: CASSPPSLAGSTDTQYF. Supplemented by reference TRBV18 and TRBJ2-3, the full variable domain reads NAGVMQNPRHLVRRRGQEARLRCSPMKGHSHVYWYRQLPEEGLKFMVYLQKENIIDESGMPKERFSAEFPKEGPSILRIQQVVRGDSAAYFCASSPPSLAGSTDTQYFGPGTRLTVL.

This clone was detected only a few times. The rearrangement links TRBV29-1 to TRBJ2-1; D is unclear. The germline CDR1 and CDR2 sequences are SQVTM and ANQGSEA. CDR3 length: 15 amino acids. V was shortened by 6 bases and J by 6 bases, with 21 bases between the two germline ends. The DNA for the CDR3 is TGCAGCGTGGTGGGTAGCCTCCTTCCGGGCAATGAGCAGTTCTTC. As protein: CSVVGSLLPGNEQFF.

V is TRBV11-2 and J is TRBJ2-7, with 13 bases lining up with TRBD2. The germline V gene encodes CDR1 SGHAT and CDR2 FQNNGV. After removal of 5 bases from V and 9 bases from J, the junction contained 7 bases not matched to a gene. This CDR3 contains 14 residues. CDR3 in amino acids: CASSPGLAGAVQYF. CDR3 nucleotide sequence: TGTGCCAGCAGCCCCGGACTAGCGGGAGCCGTGCAGTACTTC.

The V gene is TRBV18, the J gene TRBJ1-2; maybe TRBD1 (5 bases). This CDR3 spans 16 amino acids. V gave up 2 bases and J gave up 0 bases, with 13 bases separating them. Per germline, CDR1 KGHSH and CDR2 LQKENI. This CDR3 is CASSPVAGSANYGYTF. CDR3 DNA: TGTGCCAGCTCACCAGTTGCAGGGTCGGCTAACTATGGCTACACCTTC.

The chain is built from TRBV19 and TRBJ2-3, with a possible D match to TRBD2 (5 bases). CDR3 length: 17 residues. Trimming took 3 bases from V and 6 from J, leaving 22 bases between them. Germline CDR1 and CDR2: LNHDA and SQIVND (reference sequence). This CDR3 is CASSIRLASRSSDTQYF. The CDR3 DNA reads as TGTGCCAGTAGTATTCGCCTGGCTAGCCGATCCTCGGATACGCAGTATTTT.

The chain joins TRBV28 to TRBJ1-5, with TRBD1 matching over 7 bases. Germline lookup yields CDR1 MDHEN and CDR2 SYDVKM. The CDR3 is 15 residues long. Unmatched junction bases numbered 7, after V lost 3 bases and J lost 5 bases. CDR3 in DNA: TGTGCCAGCAGTTTTGGGGGACAGCGACATCAGCCCCAGCATTTT. Its translation: CASSFGGQRHQPQHF.

The chain joins TRBV28 to TRBJ2-5; 7 positions match TRBD1. CDR3 length: 15 residues. Germline V lookup: CDR1 MDHEN, CDR2 SYDVKM. J gave up 1 base and V 5 bases, and 7 bases lay outside the gene matches. The CDR3 nucleotides read TGTGCCAGCAGTCGAACCGGGACAGTCCAAGAGACCCAGTACTTC. It is translated as CASSRTGTVQETQYF.